The clone carrying this T cell receptor beta chain was detected many times. The V gene's germline CDR1 is LNHDA and CDR2 SQIVND (reference sequence). V was cut by 9 bases and J by 0 bases, with 6 bases left in between. The CDR3 is 12 amino acids. The sample belongs to a study of CD8+CD57+ T cells in acquired aplastic anemia. At the level of the study: Sorted CD4+ and CD8+ cells gave an average of approximately 3.1 ug of DNA.

TCR beta VDJ combinations and CDR3 sequences were profiled from genomic DNA. One entry per CDR3 protein, called by TCRdb with MiXCR from the reads. The repertoire includes approximately 470,000 distinct CDR3 sequences, around 32% of them detected once, and around 0.82% sits in the top ten. An expansion of CD8+CD57+ cells by flow cytometry had been shown in patients chosen for sequencing. At blood sampling, none of the patients had yet received therapy. This TCR derives from a human donor with aplastic anemia. The chain employs TRBV19 and TRBJ2-1, with D unresolved. Sequencing input: sorted CD4+, CD8+, or CD8+CD57+ T cells (not recorded which) from PBMCs. CDR3 nucleotides: TGTGCCAGCAGTGGCTCCTACAATGAGCAGTTCTTC. Encoded protein: CASSGSYNEQFF.